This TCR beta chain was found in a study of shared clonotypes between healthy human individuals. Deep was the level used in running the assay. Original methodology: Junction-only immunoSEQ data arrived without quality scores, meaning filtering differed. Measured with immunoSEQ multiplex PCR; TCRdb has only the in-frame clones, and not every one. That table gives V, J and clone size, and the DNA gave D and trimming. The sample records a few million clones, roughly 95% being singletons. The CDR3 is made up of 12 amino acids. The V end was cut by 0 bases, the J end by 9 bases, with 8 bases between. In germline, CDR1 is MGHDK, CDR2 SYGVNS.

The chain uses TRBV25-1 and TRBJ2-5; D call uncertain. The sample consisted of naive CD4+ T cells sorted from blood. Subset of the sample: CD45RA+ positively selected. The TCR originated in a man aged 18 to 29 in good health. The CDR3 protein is CASSEYPSAQYF. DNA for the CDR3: TGTGCCAGCAGTGAATACCCCAGCGCCCAGTACTTC.